Listed below are T cell receptor beta chains from one sample, sequenced in a study of T cell responses to AZD1222 COVID-19 vaccine. Libraries were prepared by immunoSEQ multiplex PCR; TCRdb keeps only in-frame clonotypes and omits some of them. The sample shows roughly 130,000 clones, roughly 90% of them seen only once. The input for sequencing was peripheral blood, taken on day 0 of AZD1222 vaccination. These receptors originate from an adult in good health. Each CDR3 is given with its conserved first and last residue. The order of the fields is clone size, V gene, J gene, CDR3 protein. Size is omitted from some rows. Given values are once, few, many or a class for expanded clones.

abundance: NA
v_gene: TRBV28
j_gene: TRBJ1-5
CDR3aa: CASSPGQGAFQPQHF

abundance: NA
v_gene: TRBV28
j_gene: TRBJ1-2
CDR3aa: CASSLSGTGTRYGYTF

abundance: NA
v_gene: TRBV6-5
j_gene: TRBJ1-3
CDR3aa: CATQRVLSGNTIYF

abundance: NA
v_gene: TRBV19
j_gene: TRBJ1-1
CDR3aa: CASSSPGQATEAFF

abundance: NA
v_gene: TRBV4-2
j_gene: TRBJ2-1
CDR3aa: CASSQGGGQGTLGEQFF

abundance: NA
v_gene: TRBV6-2/TRBV6-3
j_gene: TRBJ2-1
CDR3aa: CASSYSRLAGAFSSYNEQFF

abundance: NA
v_gene: TRBV5-1
j_gene: TRBJ2-7
CDR3aa: CASSLGPEQYF

abundance: NA
v_gene: TRBV28
j_gene: TRBJ2-2
CDR3aa: CASSFAGIVGELFF

abundance: NA
v_gene: TRBV5-1
j_gene: TRBJ2-5
CDR3aa: CASSRLAGPQETQYF

abundance: few
v_gene: TRBV28
j_gene: TRBJ1-1
CDR3aa: CASSLPRWDRTEAFF

abundance: once
v_gene: TRBV19
j_gene: TRBJ2-3
CDR3aa: CASRNSGGTDTQYF

abundance: few
v_gene: TRBV7-2
j_gene: TRBJ2-7
CDR3aa: CASSLEAHSYEQYF

abundance: once
v_gene: TRBV29-1
j_gene: TRBJ2-1
CDR3aa: CSVNRVLDNEQFF

abundance: NA
v_gene: TRBV18
j_gene: TRBJ1-3
CDR3aa: CASSPGTGEGNTIYF

abundance: NA
v_gene: TRBV30
j_gene: TRBJ1-2
CDR3aa: CAWSSWGGYTF

abundance: NA
v_gene: TRBV9
j_gene: TRBJ1-1
CDR3aa: CASRRGAMEGTEAFF

abundance: NA
v_gene: TRBV5-1
j_gene: TRBJ1-1
CDR3aa: CASSYRDRDTEAFF

abundance: NA
v_gene: TRBV6-1
j_gene: TRBJ2-2
CDR3aa: CASSELATLPSGELFF

abundance: NA
v_gene: TRBV5-4
j_gene: TRBJ1-2
CDR3aa: CASSLEAGQGYGYTF

abundance: NA
v_gene: TRBV6-6
j_gene: TRBJ1-4
CDR3aa: CASSLPSSRAKNEKLFF

abundance: few
v_gene: TRBV2
j_gene: TRBJ1-2
CDR3aa: CASSEFIGKYGYTF

abundance: NA
v_gene: TRBV27
j_gene: TRBJ2-7
CDR3aa: CASSFTPSGGWYEQYF

abundance: NA
v_gene: TRBV19
j_gene: TRBJ1-2
CDR3aa: CATSSGRYGYTF

abundance: NA
v_gene: TRBV3-1/TRBV3-2
j_gene: TRBJ1-6
CDR3aa: CASSQGTDRNSPLHF

abundance: few
v_gene: TRBV5-1
j_gene: TRBJ2-7
CDR3aa: CASSSTGGLYF

abundance: few
v_gene: TRBV2
j_gene: TRBJ1-2
CDR3aa: CASSEQTRYGYTF

abundance: NA
v_gene: TRBV15
j_gene: TRBJ1-3
CDR3aa: CATSPGGVSSGNTIYF